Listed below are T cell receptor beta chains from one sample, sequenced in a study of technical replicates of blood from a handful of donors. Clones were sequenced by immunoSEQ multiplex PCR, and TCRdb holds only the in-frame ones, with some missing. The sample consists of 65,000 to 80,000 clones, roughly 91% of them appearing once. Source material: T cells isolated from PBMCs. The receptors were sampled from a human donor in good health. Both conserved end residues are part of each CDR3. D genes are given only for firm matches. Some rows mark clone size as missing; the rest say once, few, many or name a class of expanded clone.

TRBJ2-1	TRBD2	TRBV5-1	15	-	CASSREGVGYNEQFF	TGCGCCAGCAGCCGGGAGGGAGTGGGGTACAATGAGCAGTTCTTC
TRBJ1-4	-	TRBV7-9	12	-	CASSPDSEKLFF	TGTGCCAGCAGCCCAGATAGCGAAAAACTGTTTTTT
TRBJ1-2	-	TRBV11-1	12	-	CASSFSVYGYTF	TGTGCCAGCAGCTTTTCAGTCTATGGCTACACCTTC
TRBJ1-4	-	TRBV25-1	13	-	CASSEWSGEKLFF	TGTGCCAGCAGTGAATGGAGCGGGGAAAAACTGTTTTTT
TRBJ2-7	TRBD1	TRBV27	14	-	CASSFGTGAYEQYF	TGTGCCAGCAGTTTTGGGACAGGGGCCTACGAGCAGTACTTC
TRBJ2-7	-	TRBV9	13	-	CASSEEGPDEQYF	TGTGCCAGCAGCGAAGAGGGCCCCGACGAGCAGTACTTC
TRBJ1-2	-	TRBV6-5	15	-	CASTLTGEPYNGYTF	TGTGCCAGCACCTTGACAGGAGAGCCCTATAATGGCTACACCTTC
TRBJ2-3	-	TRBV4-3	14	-	CASSQWEMADTQYF	TGCGCCAGCAGCCAATGGGAGATGGCAGATACGCAGTATTTT
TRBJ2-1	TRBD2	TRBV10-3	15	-	CAITTRGREEGEQFF	TGTGCCATCACAACGCGGGGCCGGGAGGAGGGTGAGCAGTTCTTC
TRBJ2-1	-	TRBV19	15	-	CASSTSNSRINEQFF	TGTGCCAGTAGTACATCGAATAGTAGAATCAATGAGCAGTTCTTC
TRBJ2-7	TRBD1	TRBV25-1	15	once	CASSEFRTGKNEQYF	TGTGCCAGCAGTGAATTTAGGACAGGGAAAAACGAGCAGTACTTC
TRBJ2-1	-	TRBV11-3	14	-	CASSDDSSYNEQFF	TGTGCCAGCAGCGACGACAGCTCCTACAATGAGCAGTTCTTC
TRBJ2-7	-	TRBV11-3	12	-	CASSGGNYEQYF	TGTGCCAGCAGCGGAGGTAATTACGAGCAGTACTTC
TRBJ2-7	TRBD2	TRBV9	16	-	CASSVSAGGGSYEQYF	TGTGCCAGCAGCGTTTCAGCGGGAGGCGGGTCCTACGAGCAGTACTTC
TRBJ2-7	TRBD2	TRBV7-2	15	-	CASSLGAGVPYEQYF	TGTGCCAGCAGCTTAGGGGCGGGAGTCCCCTACGAGCAGTACTTC
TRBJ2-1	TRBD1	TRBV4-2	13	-	CASSQDRGYEQFF	TGTGCCAGCAGCCAAGACAGGGGGTATGAGCAGTTCTTC
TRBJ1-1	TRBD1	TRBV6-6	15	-	CASSYRGPGNTEAFF	TGTGCCAGCAGTTACAGGGGGCCGGGGAACACTGAAGCTTTCTTT
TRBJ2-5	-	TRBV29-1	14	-	CSVEGQGWQETQYF	TGCAGCGTTGAAGGTCAGGGATGGCAAGAGACCCAGTACTTC